These 21 T cell receptor beta chains share one sample of origin, sequenced in a study of CD8+ T cells in alopecia areata. Extracted from the samples, RNA was reverse transcribed into cDNA to serve as the sequencing template. Assay: immunoSEQ multiplex PCR; the TCRdb copy retains only in-frame clones and omits some. Found here are about 120,000 clones, approximately 59% of them singletons; the top ten hold roughly 30%. Treatment described: oral pan-JAK inhibitor, 5-10 mg twice daily. Sequenced material: CD8+ T cells sorted from blood, taken at week 4, from a patient treated with tofacitinib. Every receptor here comes from a human donor with alopecia areata.

This sequence joins TRBV4-1 and TRBJ1-5; D is perhaps TRBD1 (6 bases). CDR1 MGHRA and CDR2 YSYEKL come from the germline V gene. This CDR3 comprises 16 residues. Trimming shortened V by 0 bases and J by 3 bases, and 12 bases separated the two germline ends. CDR3 coding DNA: TGCGCCAGCAGCCAAGAATTCCGGGACACCAATCAGCCCCAGCATTTT. Translation gives CASSQEFRDTNQPQHF.

The chain joins TRBV6-5 to TRBJ2-5; 9 bases agree with TRBD2. The junction had 5 bases not matched to a gene; V was cut back by 4 bases and J by 5 bases. The CDR3 loop spans 14 amino acids. CDR1 and CDR2 (germline): MNHEY, SVGAGI. The CDR3 is CASSLAGALETQYF. Written as DNA, the CDR3 is TGTGCCAGCAGTTTAGCGGGGGCGCTTGAGACCCAGTACTTC.

This chain joins TRBV30 and TRBJ1-2; 11 nucleotides line up with TRBD1. Germline V CDR1 and CDR2: GTSNPN, SVGIG (reference sequence). Trimming at V came to 1 base and at J to 9 bases, leaving 4 bases not matched to a gene. The CDR3 is made up of 13 amino acids. The CDR3 protein is CAWSGGQGASYTF. The CDR3, as DNA: TGTGCCTGGAGTGGAGGACAGGGGGCAAGCTACACCTTC.

The V and J genes are TRBV5-1 and TRBJ2-7, with D possibly being TRBD1 or TRBD2 (5 bases each). CDR1 is SGHRS and CDR2 is YFSETQ in the germline V gene. V was shortened by 5 bases and J by 0 bases, with 12 bases between the two germline ends. There are 14 residues in the CDR3. The CDR3 loop reads CASRHRGLSYEQYF. The CDR3 DNA reads as TGCGCCAGCAGACATCGGGGCCTCTCCTACGAGCAGTACTTC.

This chain links TRBV4-1 with TRBJ2-5; D is perhaps TRBD1 (6 bases). Germline V gene data show CDR1 as MGHRA and CDR2 as YSYEKL. Trimming cost V 2 bases and J 5 bases, with 21 bases left between them. CDR3 length: 17 amino acids. The CDR3: CASSQKRGTFRRETQYF. DNA of the CDR3: TGCGCCAGCAGCCAAAAGAGGGGGACATTTCGGCGGGAGACCCAGTACTTC.

The gene calls are TRBV29-1 and TRBJ1-2; possibly TRBD1 for D (5 bases). Germline CDR1 SQVTM, CDR2 ANQGSEA. V lost 6 bases to trimming and J lost 6 bases, with 23 bases between them. The CDR3 is 15 residues long. Here the CDR3 reads CSVPGRDSSSDGYTF. In nucleotides, the CDR3 is TGCAGCGTCCCTGGTCGGGACTCCTCGAGTGATGGCTACACCTTC.

The table lists this clone with a few counts. CDR3 in amino acids: CASSVGTAYEQYF. The CDR3 nucleotides read TGTGCCAGCAGCGTAGGTACAGCTTACGAGCAGTACTTC. V gene TRBV9 combines with J gene TRBJ2-7; D is ambiguous. The CDR3 contains 13 residues. The germline CDR1 and CDR2 sequences are SGDLS and YYNGEE. Trimming shortened V by 0 bases and J by 4 bases, and 8 bases separated the two germline ends.

This clone occurred a few times. V is TRBV29-1 and J is TRBJ2-7; D may be TRBD1 (6 bases). Trimming took off 4 bases at V and 4 bases at J, with 17 bases between the two ends. This CDR3 is built from 14 residues. CDR1 is SQVTM, CDR2 ANQGSEA, per germline. The CDR3 loop is CSVVGFRGEYEQYF. The CDR3 DNA reads as TGCAGCGTTGTTGGTTTCAGGGGAGAATACGAGCAGTACTTC.

The rearrangement links TRBV30 to TRBJ1-1; 7 nucleotides align to TRBD1. The ends lost 1 base at V and 0 bases at J; junction bases unmatched: 5. This CDR3 has 15 amino acids. Per germline, CDR1 GTSNPN and CDR2 SVGIG (reference sequence). This CDR3 is CAWSERDSLNTEAFF. The CDR3 nucleotides are TGTGCCTGGAGTGAAAGGGACAGCCTGAACACTGAAGCTTTCTTT. Based on the CDR3 plus reference TRBV30 and TRBJ1-1, the full variable domain is SQTIHQWPATLVQPVGSPLSLECTVEGTSNPNLYWYRQAAGRGLQLLFYSVGIGQISSEVPQNLSASRPQDRQFILSSKKLLLSDSGFYLCAWSERDSLNTEAFFGQGTRLTVV.

The chain carries TRBV6-5 and TRBJ2-7; unclear D gene. Deletions cut 2 bases from V and 1 base from J, with 9 bases between. The length of the CDR3 is 14 residues. Germline V gene sequence: CDR1 MNHEY, CDR2 SVGAGI. The CDR3 coding sequence is TGTGCCAGCAGTTACATTGGCGGTTCCTACGAGCAGTACTTC. Translation: CASSYIGGSYEQYF.

This chain connects TRBV9 to TRBJ2-5; a weak D match, TRBD2 (6 bases). In germline, CDR1 is SGDLS, CDR2 YYNGEE. This CDR3 is 15 amino acids long. Trimming cost V 0 bases and J 5 bases, with 14 bases left between them. CDR3 sequence: CASSVEASAWETQYF. Written as DNA, the CDR3 is TGTGCCAGCAGCGTAGAGGCTAGCGCGTGGGAGACCCAGTACTTC.

This chain joins TRBV30 and TRBJ2-5; D is unclear. The ends were cut back, 0 bases at V and 2 bases at J, with 10 bases in the middle. The CDR3 is made up of 14 amino acids. CDR1 GTSNPN and CDR2 SVGIG come from the germline V gene (reference sequence). The CDR3 region is CAWSVRSYQETQYF. As DNA, the CDR3 is TGTGCCTGGAGTGTACGTTCCTATCAAGAGACCCAGTACTTC. The entire variable domain, with the rest obtained from reference TRBV30 and TRBJ2-5, is as follows: SQTIHQWPATLVQPVGSPLSLECTVEGTSNPNLYWYRQAAGRGLQLLFYSVGIGQISSEVPQNLSASRPQDRQFILSSKKLLLSDSGFYLCAWSVRSYQETQYFGPGTRLLVL.

This clone turned up a few times. The V and J genes are TRBV27 and TRBJ2-5; the D gene could be TRBD1 or TRBD2 (5 bases each). CDR1 and CDR2 (germline): MNHEY, SMNVEV (reference sequence). The CDR3 is 15 residues long. The germline V and J ends were trimmed by 3 bases and 5 bases, with 16 bases remaining between them. The CDR3 loop reads CASSLGVTTKETQYF. In DNA, the CDR3 is TGTGCCAGCAGTTTGGGGGTAACCACAAAGGAGACCCAGTACTTC.

The rearrangement links TRBV28 to TRBJ2-1; a weak D match, TRBD1 (5 bases). Between the trimmed V and J ends, which lost 5 bases and 2 bases, there was a span of 13 bases. Germline values: CDR1 MDHEN, CDR2 SYDVKM. This CDR3 spans 15 amino acids. This CDR3 is CASSATDTPYNEQFF. CDR3 bases: TGTGCCAGCAGTGCGACAGACACTCCCTACAATGAGCAGTTCTTC.

The chain recombines TRBV15 with TRBJ1-2; D might be TRBD1 (6 bases). The CDR3 totals 14 residues. V lost 3 bases, J lost 4 bases, and 12 bases lay in between. The germline V gene has CDR1 LNHNV and CDR2 YYDKDF (reference sequence). CDR3 nucleotides: TGTGCCACCAGCAGGGAGATAGGGGGCTATGGCTACACCTTC. Its translation is CATSREIGGYGYTF.

This clone was seen a handful of times. This chain joins TRBV27 and TRBJ1-6, with a weak D call TRBD1 (6 bases). CDR3 length equals 12 residues. CDR1 is MNHEY, CDR2 SMNVEV, per germline (reference sequence). Trimming pared 8 bases from V and 6 bases from J, leaving 8 bases between. The CDR3 reads CASGTPNSPLHF. CDR3 bases: TGTGCCAGCGGGACACCTAATTCACCCCTCCACTTT.

The gene calls are TRBV5-4 and TRBJ2-5; TRBD1 or TRBD2 may be the D gene (5 bases each). The CDR3 loop spans 15 amino acids. With 0 bases removed from V and 2 bases from J, the gap between germline ends came to 11 bases. Germline V gene data show CDR1 as SGHNT and CDR2 as YYREEE (reference sequence). The CDR3 nucleotides are TGTGCCAGCAGCTTGGAGCCAGGGAGACAAGAGACCCAGTACTTC. Translating it yields CASSLEPGRQETQYF.

This clone was observed a handful of times. The chain joins TRBV4-3 to TRBJ1-2, with D unresolved. V was cut by 0 bases and J by 0 bases, with 11 bases left in between. This CDR3 is built from 16 residues. Germline CDR1 and CDR2: LGHNA and YSLEER. The CDR3: CASSQDRAGTNYGYTF. CDR3 DNA sequence: TGCGCCAGCAGCCAAGATCGGGCAGGAACTAACTATGGCTACACCTTC.

V and J are TRBV6-5 and TRBJ1-1, with D hard to call. The CDR3 runs to 12 residues. Trimming took off 5 bases at V and 4 bases at J, with 8 bases between the two ends. Germline V gives CDR1 MNHEY, CDR2 SVGAGI. The CDR3 sequence: CASSPVGTEAFF. As DNA, the CDR3 is TGTGCCAGCAGTCCCGTGGGCACTGAAGCTTTCTTT.

V is TRBV29-1 and J is TRBJ2-1; D remains ambiguous. The germline V and J ends were trimmed by 3 bases and 0 bases, with 6 bases remaining between them. This CDR3 region has 13 residues. Germline V gene sequence: CDR1 SQVTM, CDR2 ANQGSEA. CDR3 DNA: TGCAGCGTTGAGAAAAGCTCCTACAATGAGCAGTTCTTC. This codes for CSVEKSSYNEQFF.

The chain links TRBV12-5 to TRBJ2-1, with a weak D call TRBD2 (5 bases). CDR3 size: 14 residues. The V and J ends lost 5 bases and 6 bases respectively, with 14 bases between them. Germline CDR1 reads LGHNT; CDR2 reads FRNRAP. The CDR3 protein is CASGPSRLLNEQFF. CDR3 sequence (DNA): TGTGCTAGTGGTCCGTCCAGACTACTCAATGAGCAGTTCTTC.